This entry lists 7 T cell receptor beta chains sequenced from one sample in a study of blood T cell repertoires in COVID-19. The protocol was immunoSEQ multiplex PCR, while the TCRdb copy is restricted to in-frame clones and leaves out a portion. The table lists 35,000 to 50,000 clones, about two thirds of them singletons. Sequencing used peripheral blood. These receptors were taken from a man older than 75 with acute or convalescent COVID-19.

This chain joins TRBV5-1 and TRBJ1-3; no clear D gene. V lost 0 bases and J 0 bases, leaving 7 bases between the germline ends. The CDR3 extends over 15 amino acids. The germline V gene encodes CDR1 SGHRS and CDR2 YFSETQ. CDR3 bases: TGCGCCAGCAGCTTGGCGGGAGCCTCTGGAAACACCATATATTTT. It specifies CASSLAGASGNTIYF.

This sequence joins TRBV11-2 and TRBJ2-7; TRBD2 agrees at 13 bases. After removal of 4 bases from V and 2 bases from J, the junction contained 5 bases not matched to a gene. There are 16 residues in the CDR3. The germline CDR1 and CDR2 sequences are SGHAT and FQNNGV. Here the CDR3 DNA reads TGTGCCAGCAGCTCCGGACTAGCGGGGGCCACCTACGAGCAGTACTTC. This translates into CASSSGLAGATYEQYF.

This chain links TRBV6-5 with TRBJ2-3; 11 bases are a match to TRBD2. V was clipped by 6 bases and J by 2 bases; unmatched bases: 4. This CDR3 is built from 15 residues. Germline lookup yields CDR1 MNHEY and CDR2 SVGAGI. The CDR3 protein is CASRGLAANTDTQYF. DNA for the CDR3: TGTGCCAGCAGGGGACTAGCGGCCAACACAGATACGCAGTATTTT.

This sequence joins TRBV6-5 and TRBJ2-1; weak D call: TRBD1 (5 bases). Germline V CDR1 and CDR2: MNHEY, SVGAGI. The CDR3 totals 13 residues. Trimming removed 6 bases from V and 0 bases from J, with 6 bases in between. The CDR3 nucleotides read TGTGCCAGCAGGCAGGGCTCCTACAATGAGCAGTTCTTC. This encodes CASRQGSYNEQFF.

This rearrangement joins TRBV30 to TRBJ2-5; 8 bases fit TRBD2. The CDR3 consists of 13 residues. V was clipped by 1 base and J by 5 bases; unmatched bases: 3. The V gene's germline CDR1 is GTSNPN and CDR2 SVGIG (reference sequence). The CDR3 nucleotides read TGTGCCTGGAGTGGGCAGCGGGGGGAGACCCAGTACTTC. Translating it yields CAWSGQRGETQYF.

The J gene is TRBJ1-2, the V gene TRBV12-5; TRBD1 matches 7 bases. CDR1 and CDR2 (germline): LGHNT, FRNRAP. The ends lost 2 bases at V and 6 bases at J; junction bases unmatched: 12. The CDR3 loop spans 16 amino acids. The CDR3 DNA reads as TGTGCTAGTGGTTTGAACCCACAGGGGATTATCGATGGCTACACCTTC. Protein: CASGLNPQGIIDGYTF.

Here the CDR3 reads CASSQRTSGEPYEQYF. DNA of the CDR3: TGTGCCAGCAGCCAGAGGACTAGCGGGGAGCCCTACGAGCAGTACTTC. The chain has TRBV7-2 and TRBJ2-7, with TRBD2 matching 12 bases. The CDR3 has 16 residues. V lost 5 bases, J lost 2 bases, and 7 bases stayed unmatched. The germline V gene encodes CDR1 SGHTA and CDR2 FQGNSA.